This section outlines one T cell receptor (beta chain) sequence together with its context. Its antigen is still unknown. The sample holds other DNA sequences that translate to the same CDR3. Trimming shortened V by 8 bases and J by 0 bases, and 11 bases separated the two germline ends. CDR3 size: 13 residues. CDR1 and CDR2 (germline): MDHEN, SYDVKM. This record comes from a study of memory CD4+ T cells and cytomegalovirus serostatus. For the study at large: Of the healthy Belgian adults, under 10 were CMV seropositive and 20 to 30 seronegative. Whole-study results and caveats: Suggested: most of the CMV-linked TCR signature lies in CD4+ memory cells. Each of 65 to 75 CMV-associated TCRbeta sequences occurred in one to five individuals.

Clones were sequenced by immunoSEQ multiplex PCR, and TCRdb holds only the in-frame ones, with some missing. Of 35,000 to 45,000 clones listed, 79% are singletons. Single viable CD3+CD4+CD8-CD45RO+ cells were sorted as the memory CD4+ T cells. The receptor was derived from an adult in good health and CMV-seronegative. The V gene is TRBV28, the J gene TRBJ2-7; tentatively, D is TRBD1 (6 bases). Material for sequencing was memory CD4+ T cells from blood. The chain's CDR3 is CASQGLSSYEQYF. DNA for the CDR3: TGTGCCAGCCAGGGGCTGAGCTCCTACGAGCAGTACTTC.